This TCR beta chain appears in the sequencing data of a study of Ad26.COV2.S vaccination and SARS-CoV-2 variants. The study's findings and limits: Total responses of T cells may have been underestimated by the analyses of TCR breadth and depth.

The protocol was immunoSEQ multiplex PCR, while the TCRdb copy is restricted to in-frame clones and leaves out a portion. This sample has about 240,000 clones, with around nine tenths found just once. This clone appeared once. Its target is not known. The treatment is: over 15 received Ad26.COV2.S at low or high dose, single or two shots; about 5 received placebo; per-sample allocation not given. The samples were gathered on day 63 after the first injection of vaccine or placebo. The donor was a Boston adult aged 18-55 years. The CDR3 is 13 residues long. Trimming cost V 3 bases and J 5 bases; bases outside gene matches: 3.

The rearrangement links TRBV23-1 to TRBJ2-7, with 8 bases lining up with TRBD1. TRBV23-1 is classed as an ORF, of uncertain function. This TCR was recovered from a person aged 18 to 65 who received the Ad26.COV2.S COVID-19 vaccine or a placebo. The sequenced sample was peripheral blood, obtained in a trial of Ad26.COV2.S vaccine versus placebo. CDR3 loop: CASSHNRGDEQYF. The CDR3 DNA sequence: TGCGCCAGCAGTCACAACAGGGGGGACGAGCAGTACTTC.